This T cell receptor (beta chain) comes out of a study of T cell repertoires in cytomegalovirus infection. As for the study in general: Matching HLA type, along with CMV infection, was indicated by public TCR beta signatures.

V lost 3 bases and J 3 bases, leaving 8 bases between the germline ends. There are 12 residues in the CDR3. Per germline, CDR1 SQVTM and CDR2 ANQGSEA. Worth noting for this clonotype: The antigen remains undetermined.

Study-wide findings and caveats: Based on cumulative public TCR beta family frequency, carriers of CMV plus the relevant HLA were identified. Within the response measured ex vivo, HLA-C-restricted CMV-specific TCR beta clonotypes were dominant.

TCRdb passed the reads through MiXCR, listing each CDR3 protein once. There are 800,000 to 950,000 distinct CDR3 sequences in the sample; less than 35% occur only once, and over 10% lies in the top ten. This sequence originates from a human donor in good health (CMV status not recorded). Some clones in this sample may be carry-over from other donors' samples. The chain links TRBV29-1 to TRBJ1-1, with D hard to call. The sample here was cultured CD8+ T cells from PBMCs, taken from culture after CMV antigen stimulation. CDR3 sequence reads: CSVDLDDTEAFF. In DNA form, the CDR3 reads TGCAGCGTTGATCTGGACGACACTGAAGCTTTCTTT. Full variable domain (outside the CDR3, taken from reference TRBV29-1 and TRBJ1-1): SAVISQKPSRDICQRGTSLTIQCQVDSQVTMMFWYRQQPGQSLTLIATANQGSEATYESGFVIDKFPISRPNLTFSTLTVSNMSPEDSSIYLCSVDLDDTEAFFGQGTRLTVV.